Following are 4 T cell receptor beta chains from one sample sequenced in a study of shared clonotypes between healthy human individuals. Libraries were prepared by immunoSEQ multiplex PCR; TCRdb keeps only in-frame clonotypes and omits some of them. The sample includes some 2,100,000 clones, about 94% of them seen just once. Sequenced input: naive CD4+ T cells sorted from blood. Subset: CD45RA+ positively selected. The origin of the receptors is a man between 18 and 29 years old in good health.

The gene calls are TRBV7-9 and TRBJ2-2; 8 positions agree with TRBD2. The ends lost 1 base at V and 4 bases at J; junction bases unmatched: 8. From germline, CDR1 is SEHNR and CDR2 FQNEAQ (reference sequence). The CDR3 consists of 17 residues. The CDR3 reads CASSLGAGAVGTGELFF. CDR3 DNA sequence: TGTGCCAGCAGCTTAGGAGCGGGAGCGGTCGGCACCGGGGAGCTGTTTTTT.

This chain links TRBV30 with TRBJ2-7; 7 nucleotides agree with TRBD2. The CDR3 sequence is 15 residues long. After removal of 4 bases from V and 2 bases from J, the junction contained 11 bases not matched to a gene. In germline, CDR1 is GTSNPN, CDR2 SVGIG (reference sequence). CDR3 bases: TGTGCCTGGAAAGCGGGACCAGGTACTACCTACGAGCAGTACTTC. Its protein is CAWKAGPGTTYEQYF. Using reference TRBV30 and TRBJ2-7 for the parts outside the CDR3, the full variable domain is SQTIHQWPATLVQPVGSPLSLECTVEGTSNPNLYWYRQAAGRGLQLLFYSVGIGQISSEVPQNLSASRPQDRQFILSSKKLLLSDSGFYLCAWKAGPGTTYEQYFGPGTRLTVT.

This chain links TRBV6-1 with TRBJ2-7; 9 bases are a match to TRBD2. The CDR3 sequence is 17 residues long. CDR1 is MNHNS, CDR2 SASEGT, per germline. Trimming took 3 bases from V and 0 from J; bases not matched to a gene: 9. The CDR3 DNA follows: TGTGCCAGCAGTGATAGCGGGAGCCCGATCTCCTCCTACGAGCAGTACTTC. Protein: CASSDSGSPISSYEQYF.

The chain recombines TRBV7-9 with TRBJ1-5; TRBD1 matches 10 bases. The CDR3 contains 15 residues. The ends lost 5 bases at V and 2 bases at J; junction bases unmatched: 3. Germline lookup yields CDR1 SEHNR and CDR2 FQNEAQ (reference sequence). As DNA, the CDR3 is TGTGCCAGCAGCCCGACAGGGGGCGGCAATCAGCCCCAGCATTTT. The encoded protein is CASSPTGGGNQPQHF.